The source of this TCR beta chain is a study of T cells after yellow fever vaccination (dated by TCRdb to between 2018 and 2021). General notes on the study: Using CD3, CD45RA, CCR7 and CD95 staining, memory subsets (EM, EMRA, CM and Tscm) were sorted on a BD FACS Aria III. Two healthy male donors, one aged 18 to 29 and one aged 30 to 40 years, made up the cohort. Sorting of memory subsets took place on days 0, 15 and 45 and at 18 months after primary vaccination, as well as on days 0, 15 and 45 after the 30-year booster. The SMART-Seq v4 Ultra Low Input RNA kit was used to prepare libraries from fractions with low cell numbers. Blood was drawn at multiple timepoints before and after primary and secondary immunization, with bulk PBMC replicates and cell subsets isolated. To follow T-cell clones before and after both primary and booster YFV17D yellow fever vaccination, bulk TCR alpha and beta repertoires underwent longitudinal sequencing.

The sample's treatment or condition label, in plain terms: live attenuated yellow fever vaccine strain. A standard Ficoll-Paque protocol was used to isolate PBMCs from peripheral blood. For sorted memory subsets, RNA extraction was done with the RNeasy Micro Kit. The investigation overall reported the following: Because only a couple of donors were included in the study, the extent to which the findings can be generalized is limited. A small fraction of clonotypes appeared in both the CD4 and CD8 compartments, likely as a result of convergent recombination. Because abundant contaminating clonotypes from the bulk population could be contained in FACS-sorted repertoires, computational filtering was required. The secondary T-cell response was found to be weaker but faster than the primary response, with a peak reached on day 5 rather than on day 15. Most clones expanded after primary vaccination were re-detected after the booster (almost 97% of CD4 and around 88% of CD8), suggesting broad memory maintenance. On day 0, almost all vaccine-responding clonotypes were found to be below detection in the sorted memory subsets.

This clonotype was recorded many times. No base-level quality is on record; no much larger clone is a single base apart. Relative to germline, V is 8 bases shorter and J is 0 bases shorter, with 14 bases between their ends. Measured from the cysteine to the phenylalanine, the CDR3 is 15 residues long. Only the CDR3 DNA stays, 45 bases, in frame from base 1. CDR1 and CDR2 were assigned from the germline V gene as MNHEY and SVGAGI. Synthesis of TCR cDNA relied on 5'RACE template switching, a step that introduced a universal primer site along with unique molecular identifiers. Priming for cDNA synthesis came from both the TCR alpha and TCR beta constant segments. Two PCR steps were used to amplify libraries, with sample barcodes and sequencing adapters being added in the second step. Sequencing of the libraries was done on either Illumina HiSeq 2500 (2x100 bp) or NovaSeq (2x150 bp). In the authors' own workflow: Reads were demultiplexed and collapsed into UMI consensus sequences with MIGEC, and V(D)J alignment was performed with MiXCR. Clonotypes responding to the vaccine were identified with edgeR on replicate PBMC samples, with the criteria of FDR below 0.01 and a log2 fold change above 5 up to day 15. Bulk clonotypes were assigned CD4 or CD8 identity according to which sequenced CD4 or CD8 repertoire held them at higher abundance. To estimate how each clone was distributed across memory phenotypes, clonotype frequencies in memory subsets were weighted by the numbers of FACS-sorted cells. The public reads were reprocessed in TCRdb via fastp at Q25 and MiXCR, keeping in-frame beta chains. Records with the same CDR3 protein are collapsed into one entry carrying the most frequent genes and DNA. The V and J calls and clone size are TCRdb's, not the authors'. For this sample the table gives tens of thousands of distinct CDR3 sequences, of which 3.4% were detected only once. The biggest ten clones account for 0.85% to 1% of the sample.

The material sequenced was PBMCs, either bulk or a sorted T-cell subset (CD4+, CD8+, memory, or dextramer-sorted; not recorded which), taken approximately 47 days after the first yellow fever vaccination. This clonotype originated in a young man who received the YFV17D yellow fever vaccine. The chain is assembled from TRBV6-5 and TRBJ1-3; no D gene can be assigned with confidence. The CDR3 sequence is CASRVLGSSGNTIYF. DNA sequence: TGTGCCAGCCGGGTATTGGGGTCCTCTGGAAACACCATATATTTT.